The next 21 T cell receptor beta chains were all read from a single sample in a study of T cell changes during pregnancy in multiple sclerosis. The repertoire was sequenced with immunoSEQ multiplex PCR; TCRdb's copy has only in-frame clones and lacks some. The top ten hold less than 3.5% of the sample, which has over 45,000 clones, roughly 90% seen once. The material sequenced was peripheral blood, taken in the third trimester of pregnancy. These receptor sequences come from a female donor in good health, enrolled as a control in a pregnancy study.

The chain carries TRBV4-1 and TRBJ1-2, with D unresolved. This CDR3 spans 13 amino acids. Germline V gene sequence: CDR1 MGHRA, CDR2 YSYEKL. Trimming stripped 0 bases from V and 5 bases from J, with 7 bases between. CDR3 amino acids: CASSQDPGYGYTF. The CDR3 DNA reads TGCGCCAGCAGCCAAGATCCCGGGTATGGCTACACCTTC.

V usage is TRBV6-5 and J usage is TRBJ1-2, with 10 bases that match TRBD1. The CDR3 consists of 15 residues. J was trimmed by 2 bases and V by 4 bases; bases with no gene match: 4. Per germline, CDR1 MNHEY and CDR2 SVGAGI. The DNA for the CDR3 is TGTGCCAGCAGTTCCCCGGGACAGGGGAACTATGGCTACACCTTC. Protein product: CASSSPGQGNYGYTF.

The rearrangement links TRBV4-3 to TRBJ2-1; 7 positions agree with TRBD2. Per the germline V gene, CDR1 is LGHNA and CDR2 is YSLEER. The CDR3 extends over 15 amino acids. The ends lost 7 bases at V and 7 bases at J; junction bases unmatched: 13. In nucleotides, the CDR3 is TGCGCCAGCACTCATTCTAGCGGCCTCTTGAATGAGCAGTTCTTC. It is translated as CASTHSSGLLNEQFF.

CDR3 DNA: TGTGCCAGCAGCTCAACAGGGGGCCCGGGAACTAATGAAAAACTGTTTTTT. As protein: CASSSTGGPGTNEKLFF. This chain uses TRBV11-2 with TRBJ1-4, with 9 bases lining up with TRBD1. After removal of 4 bases from V and 1 base from J, the junction contained 7 bases not matched to a gene. This CDR3 has 17 amino acids. Germline CDR1 and CDR2: SGHAT and FQNNGV.

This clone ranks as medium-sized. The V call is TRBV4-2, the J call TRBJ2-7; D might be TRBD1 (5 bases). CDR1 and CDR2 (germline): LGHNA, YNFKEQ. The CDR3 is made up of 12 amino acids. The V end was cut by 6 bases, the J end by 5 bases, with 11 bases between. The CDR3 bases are TGTGCCAGCAGATCCGAAGGGGACGAGCAGTACTTC. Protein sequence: CASRSEGDEQYF.

CDR3 region: CASSAVTGNLRENTIYF. CDR3 sequence (DNA): TGTGCCAGCAGCGCCGTCACCGGGAACTTAAGGGAAAACACCATATATTTT. The rearrangement joins TRBV7-8 to TRBJ1-3; D remains ambiguous. There are 17 residues in the CDR3. The V end lost 5 bases, the J end lost 6 bases, and 23 bases lay between the germline ends. Germline values: CDR1 SGHVS, CDR2 FQNEAQ.

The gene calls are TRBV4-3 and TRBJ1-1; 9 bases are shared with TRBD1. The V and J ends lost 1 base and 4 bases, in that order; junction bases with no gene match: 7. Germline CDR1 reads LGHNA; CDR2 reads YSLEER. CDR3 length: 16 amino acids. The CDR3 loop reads CASSQAPDRGFTEAFF. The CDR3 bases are TGCGCCAGCAGCCAAGCCCCAGACAGGGGGTTCACTGAAGCTTTCTTT.

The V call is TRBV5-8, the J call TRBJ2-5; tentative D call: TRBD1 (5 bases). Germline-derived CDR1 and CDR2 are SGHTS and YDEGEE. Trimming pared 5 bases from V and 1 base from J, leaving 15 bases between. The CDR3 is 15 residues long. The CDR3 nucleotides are TGTGCCAGCAGTTCAGGGTCTTATAGCCAAGAGACCCAGTACTTC. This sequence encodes CASSSGSYSQETQYF.

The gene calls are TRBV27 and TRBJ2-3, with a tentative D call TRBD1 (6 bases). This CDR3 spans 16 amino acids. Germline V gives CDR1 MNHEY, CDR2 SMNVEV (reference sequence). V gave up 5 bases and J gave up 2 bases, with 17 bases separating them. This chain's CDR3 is CASSPTTQGPTDTQYF. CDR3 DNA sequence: TGTGCCAGCAGTCCGACCACACAGGGACCCACAGATACGCAGTATTTT.

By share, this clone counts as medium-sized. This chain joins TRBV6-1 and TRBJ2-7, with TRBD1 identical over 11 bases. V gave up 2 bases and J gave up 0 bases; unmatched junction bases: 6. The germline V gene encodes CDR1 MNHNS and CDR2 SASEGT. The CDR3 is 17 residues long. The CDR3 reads CASSELEDRGLSYEQYF. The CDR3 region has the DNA TGTGCCAGCAGTGAACTGGAGGACAGGGGGCTCTCCTACGAGCAGTACTTC.

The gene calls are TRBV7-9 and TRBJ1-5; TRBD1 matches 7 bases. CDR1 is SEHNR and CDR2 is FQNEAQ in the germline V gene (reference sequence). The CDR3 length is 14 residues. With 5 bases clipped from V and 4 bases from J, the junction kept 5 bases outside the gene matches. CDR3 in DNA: TGTGCCAGCAGCAGGGGACAGCCGAATCAGCCCCAGCATTTT. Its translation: CASSRGQPNQPQHF.

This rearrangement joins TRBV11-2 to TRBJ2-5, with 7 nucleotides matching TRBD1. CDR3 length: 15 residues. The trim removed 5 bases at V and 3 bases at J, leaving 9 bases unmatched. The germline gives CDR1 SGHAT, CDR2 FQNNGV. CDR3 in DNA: TGTGCCAGCAGCCGAGCAACCGGGACAGAAGAGACCCAGTACTTC. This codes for CASSRATGTEETQYF.

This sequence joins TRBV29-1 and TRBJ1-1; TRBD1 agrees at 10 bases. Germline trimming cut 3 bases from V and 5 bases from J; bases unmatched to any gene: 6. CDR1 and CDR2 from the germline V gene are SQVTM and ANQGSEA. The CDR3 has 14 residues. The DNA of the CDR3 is TGCAGCGTTGAGCAAGACAGGGGGCGAACTGAAGCTTTCTTT. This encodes CSVEQDRGRTEAFF.

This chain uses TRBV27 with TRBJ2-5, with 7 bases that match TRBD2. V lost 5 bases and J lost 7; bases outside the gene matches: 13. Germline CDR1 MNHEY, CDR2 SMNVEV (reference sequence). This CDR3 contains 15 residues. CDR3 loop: CASSTASPSGGTQYF. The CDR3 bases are TGTGCCAGCAGTACAGCCTCTCCCTCGGGGGGGACCCAGTACTTC.

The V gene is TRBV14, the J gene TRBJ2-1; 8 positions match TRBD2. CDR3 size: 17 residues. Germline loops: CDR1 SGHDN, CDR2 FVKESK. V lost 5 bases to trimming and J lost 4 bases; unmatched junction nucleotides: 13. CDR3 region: CASSKREYAELYNEQFF. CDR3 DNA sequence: TGTGCCAGCAGCAAGCGGGAGTACGCAGAATTGTACAATGAGCAGTTCTTC.

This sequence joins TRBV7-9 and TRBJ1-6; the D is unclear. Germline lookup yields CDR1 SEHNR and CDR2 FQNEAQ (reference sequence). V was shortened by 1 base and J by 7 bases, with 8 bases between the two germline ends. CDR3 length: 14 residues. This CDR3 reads CASSLGGSNSPLHF. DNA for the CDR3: TGTGCCAGCAGCTTAGGCGGATCAAATTCACCCCTCCACTTT.

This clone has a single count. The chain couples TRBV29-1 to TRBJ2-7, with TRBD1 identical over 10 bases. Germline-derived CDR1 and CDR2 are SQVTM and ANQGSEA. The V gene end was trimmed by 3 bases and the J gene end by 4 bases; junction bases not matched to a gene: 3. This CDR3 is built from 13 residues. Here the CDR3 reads CSVEGQGFYEQYF. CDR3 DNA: TGCAGCGTTGAGGGACAGGGGTTTTACGAGCAGTACTTC.

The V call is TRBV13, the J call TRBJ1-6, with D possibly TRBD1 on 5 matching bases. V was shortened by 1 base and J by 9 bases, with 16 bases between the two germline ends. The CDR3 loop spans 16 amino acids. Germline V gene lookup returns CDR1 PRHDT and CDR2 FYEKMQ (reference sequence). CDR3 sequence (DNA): TGTGCCAGCAGCTTAGATTCCCCAGGGCGGATTTCACCCCTCCACTTT. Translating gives CASSLDSPGRISPLHF.

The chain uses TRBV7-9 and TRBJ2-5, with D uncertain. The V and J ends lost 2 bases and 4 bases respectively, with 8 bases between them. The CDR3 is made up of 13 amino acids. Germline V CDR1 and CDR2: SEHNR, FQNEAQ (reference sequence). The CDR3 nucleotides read TGTGCCAGCAGCTTAATTCCGGGAGAGACCCAGTACTTC. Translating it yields CASSLIPGETQYF.

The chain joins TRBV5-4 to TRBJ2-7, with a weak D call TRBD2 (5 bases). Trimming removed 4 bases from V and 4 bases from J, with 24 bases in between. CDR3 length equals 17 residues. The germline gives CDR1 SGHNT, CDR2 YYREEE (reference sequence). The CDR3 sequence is CASSPKGSGSVGYEQYF. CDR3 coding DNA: TGTGCCAGCAGCCCAAAGGGTTCGGGGTCGGTGGGGTACGAGCAGTACTTC.

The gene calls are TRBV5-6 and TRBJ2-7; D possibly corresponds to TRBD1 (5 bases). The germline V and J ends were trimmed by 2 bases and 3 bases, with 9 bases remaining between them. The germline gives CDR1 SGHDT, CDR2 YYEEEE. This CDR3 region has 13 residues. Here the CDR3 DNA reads TGTGCCAGCAGCTTTATCAGGGACTACGAGCAGTACTTC. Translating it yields CASSFIRDYEQYF.